This T cell receptor (beta chain) was captured in a study of prognosis after radiotherapy for stage I lung cancer. The study, taken as a whole, reports: Unique TCR clones declined after stereotactic body radiation therapy, from a median approximately 9,600 to 7,200.

Multiplex PCR in two rounds served to amplify TCR beta CDR3 from genomic DNA. During first-round PCR, primers specific to each TRBV and TRBJ gene were used. TCRdb re-called the multiplex PCR reads with MiXCR, one entry per CDR3 protein. The data hold under 75,000 distinct CDR3 sequences, with less than 30% observed a single time. Two separate time points each saw a draw of about 6 milliliters of peripheral blood. This clonotype was seen many times. What it binds is not known. Per germline, CDR1 SGHRS and CDR2 YFSETQ. V shed 7 bases, J shed 7 bases, and the junction held 7 bases outside the gene matches. This CDR3 is 14 amino acids long.

This TCR was sampled from a donor older than 45 with non-small cell lung cancer. J is TRBJ2-2 and V is TRBV5-1; 10 bases fit TRBD1. Specimen: PBMCs, collected before or after stereotactic body radiation therapy (not recorded which). The CDR3 nucleotides read TGCGCCAGCTGTTGGGACAGGGGTAACGGGGAGCTGTTTTTT. Residues: CASCWDRGNGELFF.